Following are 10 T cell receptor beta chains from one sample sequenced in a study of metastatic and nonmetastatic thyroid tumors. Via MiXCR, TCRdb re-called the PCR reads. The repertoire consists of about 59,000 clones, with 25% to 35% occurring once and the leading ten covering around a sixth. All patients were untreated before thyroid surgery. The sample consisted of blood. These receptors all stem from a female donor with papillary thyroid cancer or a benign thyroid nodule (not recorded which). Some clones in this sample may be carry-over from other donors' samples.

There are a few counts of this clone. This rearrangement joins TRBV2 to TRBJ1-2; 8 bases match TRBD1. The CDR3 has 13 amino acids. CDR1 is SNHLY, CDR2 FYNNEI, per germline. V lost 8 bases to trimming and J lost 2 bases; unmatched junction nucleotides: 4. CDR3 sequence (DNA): TGTGCCAGCGAGACAGGGGCCAACTATGGCTACACCTTC. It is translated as CASETGANYGYTF. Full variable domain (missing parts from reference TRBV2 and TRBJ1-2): EPEVTQTPSHQVTQMGQEVILRCVPISNHLYFYWYRQILGQKVEFLVSFYNNEISEKSEIFDDQFSVERPDGSNFTLKIRSTKLEDSAMYFCASETGANYGYTFGSGTRLTVV.

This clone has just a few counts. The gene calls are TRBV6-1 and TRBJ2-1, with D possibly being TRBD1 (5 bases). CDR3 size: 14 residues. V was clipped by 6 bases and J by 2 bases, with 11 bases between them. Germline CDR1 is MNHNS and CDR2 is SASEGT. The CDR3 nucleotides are TGTGCCAGCAGGGGTCAGGGCCCCTACAATGAGCAGTTCTTC. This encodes CASRGQGPYNEQFF.

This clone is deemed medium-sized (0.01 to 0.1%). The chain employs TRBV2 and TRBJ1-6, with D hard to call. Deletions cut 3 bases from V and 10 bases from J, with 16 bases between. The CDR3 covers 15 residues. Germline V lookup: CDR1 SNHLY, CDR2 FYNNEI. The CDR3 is CASSDTPGPGSPLHF. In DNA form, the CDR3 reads TGTGCCAGCAGTGATACCCCCGGCCCAGGATCACCCCTCCACTTT.

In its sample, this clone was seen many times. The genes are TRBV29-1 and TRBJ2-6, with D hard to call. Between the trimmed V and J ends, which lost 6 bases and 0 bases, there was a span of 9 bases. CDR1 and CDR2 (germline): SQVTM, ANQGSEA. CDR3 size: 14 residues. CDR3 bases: TGCAGCGTCGGGCCAAGCTCTGGGGCCAACGTCCTGACTTTC. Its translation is CSVGPSSGANVLTF.

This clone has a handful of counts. The CDR3 sequence: CASSLGGHRRGYGYTF. Here the CDR3 DNA reads TGTGCCAGCAGTTTGGGCGGCCACAGGAGGGGCTATGGCTACACCTTC. J is TRBJ1-2 and V is TRBV12-3 or TRBV12-4; tentatively, D is TRBD1 (5 bases). V was cut by 3 bases and J by 4 bases, with 18 bases left in between. The CDR3 spans 16 residues.

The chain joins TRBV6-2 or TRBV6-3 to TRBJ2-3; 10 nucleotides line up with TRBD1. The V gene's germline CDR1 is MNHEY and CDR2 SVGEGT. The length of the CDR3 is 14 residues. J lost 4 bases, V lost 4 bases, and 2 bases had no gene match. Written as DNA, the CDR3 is TGTGCCAGCAGTTCGGGACAGGGGCCAGATACGCAGTATTTT. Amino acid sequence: CASSSGQGPDTQYF.

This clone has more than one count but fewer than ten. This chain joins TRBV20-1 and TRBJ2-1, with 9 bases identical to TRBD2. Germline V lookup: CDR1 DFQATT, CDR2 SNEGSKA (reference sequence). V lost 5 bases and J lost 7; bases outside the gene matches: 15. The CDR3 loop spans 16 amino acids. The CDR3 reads CSAAVRWREGRNEQFF. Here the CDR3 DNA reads TGCAGTGCTGCAGTAAGATGGCGGGAGGGCCGGAATGAGCAGTTCTTC.

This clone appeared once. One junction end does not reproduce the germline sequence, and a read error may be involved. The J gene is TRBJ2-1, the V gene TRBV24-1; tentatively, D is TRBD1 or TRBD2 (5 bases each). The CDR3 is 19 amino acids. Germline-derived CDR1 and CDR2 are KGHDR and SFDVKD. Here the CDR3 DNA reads TGTGCCACCAGCGATTTGGGCCTGGCTAGTCCCGTGGGGGAAAATGAGCAGTTCTTC. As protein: CATSDLGLASPVGENEQFF.

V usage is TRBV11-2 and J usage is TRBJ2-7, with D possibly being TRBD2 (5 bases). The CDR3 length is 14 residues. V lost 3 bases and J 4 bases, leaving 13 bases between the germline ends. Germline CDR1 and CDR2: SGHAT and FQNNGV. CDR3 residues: CASSFSPSGYEQYF. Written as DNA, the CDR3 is TGTGCCAGCAGCTTCAGTCCATCGGGGTACGAGCAGTACTTC.

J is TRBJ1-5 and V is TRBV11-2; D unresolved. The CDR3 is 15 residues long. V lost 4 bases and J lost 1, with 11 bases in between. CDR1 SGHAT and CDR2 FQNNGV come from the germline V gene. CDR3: CASSYGPGSNQPQHF. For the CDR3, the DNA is TGTGCCAGCAGCTACGGACCGGGAAGCAATCAGCCCCAGCATTTT.